This TCR beta chain was obtained from a study of control samples from healthy donors and cancer patients. Trimming took off 1 base at V and 1 base at J, with 7 bases between the two ends. CDR1 and CDR2 from the germline V gene are KGHSH and LQKENI. The CDR3 covers 14 residues. Profiling relied on immunoSEQ multiplex PCR, and the TCRdb table lists in-frame clones only, not all of them. The sample has approximately 100,000 clones, about 90% seen once; the top ten hold over 12%. This sequence was found in a man aged 25 to 40 in good health. This sequence joins TRBV18 and TRBJ2-5, with D possibly TRBD2 on 6 matching bases. Specimen: blood. The CDR3 region has the DNA TGTGCCAGCTCACCACGGGACTTCCAAGAGACCCAGTACTTC. Amino acid sequence: CASSPRDFQETQYF.